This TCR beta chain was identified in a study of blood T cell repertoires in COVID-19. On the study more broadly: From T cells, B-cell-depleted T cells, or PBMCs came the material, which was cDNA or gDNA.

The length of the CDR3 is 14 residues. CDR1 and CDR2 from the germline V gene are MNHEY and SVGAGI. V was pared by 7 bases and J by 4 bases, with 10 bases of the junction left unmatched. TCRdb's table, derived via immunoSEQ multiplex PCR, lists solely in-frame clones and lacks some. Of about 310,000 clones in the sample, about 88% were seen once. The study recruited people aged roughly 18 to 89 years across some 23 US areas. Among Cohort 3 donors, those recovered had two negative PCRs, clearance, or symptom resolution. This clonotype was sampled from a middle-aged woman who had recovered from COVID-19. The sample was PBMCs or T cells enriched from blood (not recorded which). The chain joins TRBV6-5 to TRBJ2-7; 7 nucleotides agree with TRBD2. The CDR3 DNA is TGTGCCAGCACCCCGGGTAGCGGGCTTTACGAGCAGTACTTC. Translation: CASTPGSGLYEQYF.